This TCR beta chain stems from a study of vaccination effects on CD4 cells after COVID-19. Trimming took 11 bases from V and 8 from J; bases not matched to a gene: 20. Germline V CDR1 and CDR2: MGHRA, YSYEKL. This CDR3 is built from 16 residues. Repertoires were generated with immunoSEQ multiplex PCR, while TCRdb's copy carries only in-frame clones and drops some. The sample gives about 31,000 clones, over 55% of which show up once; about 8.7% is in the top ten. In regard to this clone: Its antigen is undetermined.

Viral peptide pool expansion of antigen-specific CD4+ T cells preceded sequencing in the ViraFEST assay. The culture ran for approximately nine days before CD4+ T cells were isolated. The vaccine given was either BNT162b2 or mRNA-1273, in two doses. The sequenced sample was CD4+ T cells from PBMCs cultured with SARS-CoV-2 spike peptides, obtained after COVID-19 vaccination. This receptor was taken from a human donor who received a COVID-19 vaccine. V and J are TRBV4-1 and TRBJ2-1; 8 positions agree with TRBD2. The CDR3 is CAAVGSGGSPKDEQFF. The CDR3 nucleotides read TGCGCCGCCGTGGGGAGCGGGGGTTCCCCCAAGGATGAGCAGTTCTTC.